The rows below give T cell receptor beta chains drawn from one sample of a study of blood T cell repertoires in COVID-19. Profiling relied on immunoSEQ multiplex PCR, and the TCRdb table lists in-frame clones only, not all of them. Among under 200,000 clones listed, around 82% were seen once. Sequenced material: PBMCs or T cells enriched from blood (not recorded which). These receptor sequences come from a man in his sixties who had recovered from COVID-19. Each CDR3 is given with its conserved first and last residue. D genes are given only for firm matches. Size is stated for part of the rows, as once, few or many counts, or as a class when the clone is expanded.

d_gene: TRBD1
v_gene: TRBV28
j_gene: TRBJ2-7
abundance: .
CDR3aa: CASRVPGQASYEQYF
CDR3nt: TGTGCCAGCAGAGTTCCGGGACAGGCCTCCTACGAGCAGTACTTC

d_gene: TRBD1
v_gene: TRBV5-5
j_gene: TRBJ1-3
abundance: once
CDR3aa: CASSFAGGRSGNTIYF
CDR3nt: TGTGCCAGCAGCTTTGCAGGGGGCCGCTCTGGAAACACCATATATTTT

d_gene: TRBD1
v_gene: TRBV6-5
j_gene: TRBJ1-2
abundance: .
CDR3aa: CASRLIQGNGYGYTF
CDR3nt: TGTGCCAGCAGATTAATACAGGGGAACGGCTATGGCTACACCTTC

d_gene: TRBD2
v_gene: TRBV5-1
j_gene: TRBJ2-2
abundance: .
CDR3aa: CASSLQGLAGGTNTGELFF
CDR3nt: TGCGCCAGCAGCCTCCAGGGACTAGCGGGAGGGACAAACACCGGGGAGCTGTTTTTT

d_gene: TRBD1
v_gene: TRBV7-9
j_gene: TRBJ2-5
abundance: .
CDR3aa: CASSLGTGQETQYF
CDR3nt: TGTGCCAGCAGCCTGGGGACAGGACAAGAGACCCAGTACTTC

d_gene: .
v_gene: TRBV12-3/TRBV12-4
j_gene: TRBJ1-1
abundance: .
CDR3aa: CASSFQGSTEAFF
CDR3nt: TGTGCCAGCAGTTTTCAGGGGAGTACTGAAGCTTTCTTT

d_gene: .
v_gene: TRBV24-1
j_gene: TRBJ2-3
abundance: .
CDR3aa: CATKTASTDTQYF
CDR3nt: TGTGCCACCAAGACAGCTAGCACAGATACGCAGTATTTT

d_gene: TRBD2
v_gene: TRBV5-1
j_gene: TRBJ2-1
abundance: .
CDR3aa: CASSSGALLAGYEQFF
CDR3nt: TGCGCCAGCAGCTCGGGCGCTCTCCTAGCGGGTTATGAGCAGTTCTTC

d_gene: .
v_gene: TRBV3-1/TRBV3-2
j_gene: TRBJ2-3
abundance: .
CDR3aa: CASSQGLTSEGTDTQYF
CDR3nt: TGTGCCAGCAGCCAAGGTCTTACGTCGGAGGGCACAGATACGCAGTATTTT

d_gene: .
v_gene: TRBV2
j_gene: TRBJ1-3
abundance: .
CDR3aa: CASRTDSASGNTIYF
CDR3nt: TGTGCCAGCCGAACAGACAGTGCTTCTGGAAACACCATATATTTT

d_gene: TRBD1
v_gene: TRBV5-1
j_gene: TRBJ1-1
abundance: .
CDR3aa: CASSPRGQDNTEAFF
CDR3nt: TGCGCCAGCAGCCCCCGTGGACAGGACAACACTGAAGCTTTCTTT

d_gene: .
v_gene: TRBV5-1
j_gene: TRBJ2-2
abundance: few
CDR3aa: CASSWGLSNTGELFF
CDR3nt: TGCGCCAGCAGCTGGGGGCTATCGAACACCGGGGAGCTGTTTTTT

d_gene: TRBD1
v_gene: TRBV5-6
j_gene: TRBJ2-3
abundance: .
CDR3aa: CASTGQGVTDTQYF
CDR3nt: TGTGCCAGCACGGGACAGGGTGTGACAGATACGCAGTATTTT

d_gene: .
v_gene: TRBV5-1
j_gene: TRBJ2-1
abundance: few
CDR3aa: CASSLSGINEQFF
CDR3nt: TGCGCCAGCAGCCTGTCAGGGATCAATGAGCAGTTCTTC

d_gene: .
v_gene: TRBV18
j_gene: TRBJ2-1
abundance: .
CDR3aa: CASSRDRISYNEQFF
CDR3nt: TGTGCCAGTTCCCGCGACAGGATCTCCTACAATGAGCAGTTCTTC

d_gene: TRBD1
v_gene: TRBV2
j_gene: TRBJ1-5
abundance: .
CDR3aa: CASRGTGTQPQHF
CDR3nt: TGTGCCAGCAGAGGGACAGGGACCCAGCCCCAGCATTTT

d_gene: TRBD1
v_gene: TRBV28
j_gene: TRBJ1-6
abundance: .
CDR3aa: CASSLKGQVNSPLHF
CDR3nt: TGTGCCAGCAGTTTAAAGGGACAGGTGAATTCACCCCTCCACTTT

d_gene: .
v_gene: TRBV7-8
j_gene: TRBJ2-1
abundance: .
CDR3aa: CASSLQGSYNEQFF
CDR3nt: TGTGCCAGCAGCTTACAGGGCTCCTACAATGAGCAGTTCTTC

d_gene: TRBD1
v_gene: TRBV19
j_gene: TRBJ1-3
abundance: .
CDR3aa: CASSSQGAGNTIYF
CDR3nt: TGTGCCAGTAGTAGCCAGGGGGCTGGAAACACCATATATTTT

d_gene: .
v_gene: TRBV6-5
j_gene: TRBJ1-2
abundance: .
CDR3aa: CASTQRGGYGYTF
CDR3nt: TGTGCCAGCACTCAAAGGGGGGGCTATGGCTACACCTTC

d_gene: .
v_gene: TRBV5-4
j_gene: TRBJ1-4
abundance: medium-sized
CDR3aa: CASSLKSGGGDEKLFF
CDR3nt: TGTGCCAGCAGCTTGAAATCGGGGGGAGGTGATGAAAAACTGTTTTTT

d_gene: TRBD1
v_gene: TRBV20-1
j_gene: TRBJ1-4
abundance: .
CDR3aa: CVGQDDEKLFF
CDR3nt: TGCGTCGGACAGGACGATGAAAAACTGTTTTTT

d_gene: TRBD2
v_gene: TRBV7-6
j_gene: TRBJ2-1
abundance: .
CDR3aa: CASSLLAGGSYNEQFF
CDR3nt: TGTGCCAGCAGCTTGCTAGCGGGGGGCTCCTACAATGAGCAGTTCTTC

d_gene: .
v_gene: TRBV28
j_gene: TRBJ1-2
abundance: few
CDR3aa: CASRFPGKNYGYTF
CDR3nt: TGTGCCAGCAGATTCCCGGGGAAAAACTATGGCTACACCTTC

d_gene: TRBD2
v_gene: TRBV7-2
j_gene: TRBJ2-7
abundance: .
CDR3aa: CASSLGTSRDYEQYF
CDR3nt: TGTGCCAGCAGCTTAGGGACTAGCAGAGACTACGAGCAGTACTTC

d_gene: .
v_gene: TRBV9
j_gene: TRBJ2-2
abundance: .
CDR3aa: CASSVDPRGNTGELFF
CDR3nt: TGTGCCAGCAGCGTAGATCCCCGGGGGAACACCGGGGAGCTGTTTTTT

d_gene: TRBD1
v_gene: TRBV5-1
j_gene: TRBJ2-2
abundance: .
CDR3aa: CASRTGQTNTGELFF
CDR3nt: TGCGCCAGCAGAACGGGACAGACAAACACCGGGGAGCTGTTTTTT

d_gene: TRBD1
v_gene: TRBV18
j_gene: TRBJ2-6
abundance: few
CDR3aa: CASSTGTGGSGANVLTF
CDR3nt: TGTGCCAGCTCAACCGGGACAGGGGGCTCTGGGGCCAACGTCCTGACTTTC

d_gene: .
v_gene: TRBV27
j_gene: TRBJ2-1
abundance: .
CDR3aa: CASTTSRSTTYNEQFF
CDR3nt: TGTGCCAGCACCACGAGCCGGAGTACCACATACAATGAGCAGTTCTTC

d_gene: .
v_gene: TRBV9
j_gene: TRBJ2-5
abundance: .
CDR3aa: CASSVVETGRGETQYF
CDR3nt: TGTGCCAGCAGCGTAGTGGAAACAGGTCGAGGAGAGACCCAGTACTTC

d_gene: .
v_gene: TRBV3-1/TRBV3-2
j_gene: TRBJ1-5
abundance: .
CDR3aa: CASSQGKILCIYPGGNQPQHF
CDR3nt: TGTGCCAGCAGCCAAGGTAAGATCTTATGCATATATCCAGGGGGCAATCAGCCCCAGCATTTT

d_gene: .
v_gene: TRBV6-1
j_gene: TRBJ1-4
abundance: many
CDR3aa: CASSEQGGPGKLFF
CDR3nt: TGTGCCAGCAGTGAACAGGGCGGACCTGGAAAACTGTTTTTT

d_gene: TRBD1
v_gene: TRBV5-8
j_gene: TRBJ1-2
abundance: .
CDR3aa: CASSWDRGYTF
CDR3nt: TGTGCCAGCAGCTGGGACAGGGGCTACACCTTC